The rows below give T cell receptor beta chains drawn from one sample of a study of T cells in Graves' hyperthyroidism and ophthalmopathy. Using its own MiXCR run on the multiplex PCR reads, TCRdb lists one record per CDR3 protein. In the table there are under 350,000 distinct CDR3 sequences, approximately 14% of which are singletons. Sequencing was carried out using blood. The receptors derive from a woman between 40 and 55 years old with Graves' hyperthyroidism. Each CDR3 is given with its conserved first and last residue. D genes are given only for firm matches. The size of a clone is reported for some rows only, either as once, few or many, or as a class for expanded clones.

j_gene: TRBJ1-4; d_gene: TRBD1; v_gene: TRBV18; abundance: -; CDR3nt: TGTGCCAGCTCACCAGAAGGACAGGACGAAAAACTGTTTTTT; CDR3aa: CASSPEGQDEKLFF
j_gene: TRBJ2-7; d_gene: -; v_gene: TRBV12-3/TRBV12-4; abundance: -; CDR3nt: TGTGCCAGCAGCCTCGGCCACGAGCAGTACTTC; CDR3aa: CASSLGHEQYF
j_gene: TRBJ2-3; d_gene: TRBD2; v_gene: TRBV19; abundance: -; CDR3nt: TGTGCCAGTAGTTTTGCTAGCGGGAGTAGCACAGATACGCAGTATTTT; CDR3aa: CASSFASGSSTDTQYF
j_gene: TRBJ1-5; d_gene: TRBD1; v_gene: TRBV20-1; abundance: many; CDR3nt: TGCAGTGCTAGCGAACCAGGGGGACATCAGCCCCAGCATTTT; CDR3aa: CSASEPGGHQPQHF
j_gene: TRBJ2-1; d_gene: TRBD1; v_gene: TRBV6-1; abundance: few; CDR3nt: TGTGCCAGCAGTGAAGAAGGGGGCACCTACAATGAGCAGTTCTTC; CDR3aa: CASSEEGGTYNEQFF
j_gene: TRBJ2-7; d_gene: -; v_gene: TRBV6-1; abundance: many; CDR3nt: TGTGCCAGCTCAAGGACAGCGCGGGACTGGCAGTACTTC; CDR3aa: CASSRTARDWQYF
j_gene: TRBJ1-5; d_gene: -; v_gene: TRBV30; abundance: many; CDR3nt: TGTGCCTGGAGTAAAGGCAGCAATCAGCCCCAGCATTTT; CDR3aa: CAWSKGSNQPQHF
j_gene: TRBJ1-6; d_gene: -; v_gene: TRBV15; abundance: -; CDR3nt: TGTGCCACCAGACAGGGTTGGAATTCACCCCTCCACTTT; CDR3aa: CATRQGWNSPLHF
j_gene: TRBJ2-7; d_gene: -; v_gene: TRBV7-9; abundance: many; CDR3nt: TGTGCCAGCCAACACGCTCAGGGCGAGTTTTACGAGCAGTACTTC; CDR3aa: CASQHAQGEFYEQYF
j_gene: TRBJ1-3; d_gene: -; v_gene: TRBV18; abundance: few; CDR3nt: TGTGCCAGCACAGCCGACAGTAACTCTGGAAACACCATATATTTT; CDR3aa: CASTADSNSGNTIYF
j_gene: TRBJ1-4; d_gene: -; v_gene: TRBV9; abundance: -; CDR3nt: TGTGCCAGCAGCTTCAGCGGAGGGCAAGGAGGAGAAAAACTGTTTTTT; CDR3aa: CASSFSGGQGGEKLFF
j_gene: TRBJ1-1; d_gene: -; v_gene: TRBV3-1; abundance: few; CDR3nt: TGTGCCAGCAGCCAAGAGAGGCACAGGGAAGACACTGAAGCTTTCTTT; CDR3aa: CASSQERHREDTEAFF
j_gene: TRBJ2-1; d_gene: TRBD2; v_gene: TRBV7-2; abundance: few; CDR3nt: TGTGCCAGCAGCTTAGTGGGCGGCGGGAGCATCTACAATGAGCAGTTCTTC; CDR3aa: CASSLVGGGSIYNEQFF
j_gene: TRBJ2-7; d_gene: TRBD1; v_gene: TRBV27; abundance: few; CDR3nt: TGTGCCAGCAGTCCGATAGGGGGCTGGTACGAGCAGTACTTC; CDR3aa: CASSPIGGWYEQYF
j_gene: TRBJ2-1; d_gene: TRBD1; v_gene: TRBV6-5; abundance: many; CDR3nt: TGTGCCAGCAGTTACACCGGGACAGGGTACGATGAGCAGTTCTTC; CDR3aa: CASSYTGTGYDEQFF
j_gene: TRBJ2-7; d_gene: -; v_gene: TRBV4-1; abundance: -; CDR3nt: TGCGCCAGCAGCCAAGGGTCTAGCACCTACGAGCAGTACTTC; CDR3aa: CASSQGSSTYEQYF
j_gene: TRBJ2-3; d_gene: -; v_gene: TRBV5-6; abundance: once; CDR3nt: TGTGCCAGCAGCTTTACCTCGGCGCGGGATACGCAGTATTTT; CDR3aa: CASSFTSARDTQYF
j_gene: TRBJ2-5; d_gene: -; v_gene: TRBV28; abundance: -; CDR3nt: TGTGCCAGCAGTTTGGGTGGTTTTACGGAGACCCAGTACTTC; CDR3aa: CASSLGGFTETQYF
j_gene: TRBJ2-3; d_gene: TRBD1; v_gene: TRBV18; abundance: many; CDR3nt: TGTGCCAGCTCATTGAGGAGCAGGGGGCTACAAGATACGCAGTATTTT; CDR3aa: CASSLRSRGLQDTQYF
j_gene: TRBJ2-7; d_gene: -; v_gene: TRBV5-1; abundance: many; CDR3nt: TGCGCCAGCAGTTCCAAGCGGGCCCCCTCCTACGAGCAGTACTTC; CDR3aa: CASSSKRAPSYEQYF
j_gene: TRBJ1-3; d_gene: -; v_gene: TRBV6-2/TRBV6-3; abundance: few; CDR3nt: TGTGCCAGCAGTTACTCGACGACGGGCCCTGGAAACACCATATATTTT; CDR3aa: CASSYSTTGPGNTIYF
j_gene: TRBJ2-7; d_gene: TRBD1; v_gene: TRBV5-1; abundance: -; CDR3nt: TGCGCCAGCAGCAAGGGACAGGGATTTTTCGACGAGCAGTACTTC; CDR3aa: CASSKGQGFFDEQYF
j_gene: TRBJ2-1; d_gene: -; v_gene: TRBV7-3; abundance: -; CDR3nt: TGTGCCAGCAGCTTGAGGGGAGCGGGTAGCTCCTACAATGAGCAGTTCTTC; CDR3aa: CASSLRGAGSSYNEQFF
j_gene: TRBJ1-6; d_gene: -; v_gene: TRBV6-1; abundance: few; CDR3nt: TGTGCCAGCGGGGCGAGGGGCATAAATTCACCCCTCCACTTT; CDR3aa: CASGARGINSPLHF
j_gene: TRBJ2-3; d_gene: TRBD2; v_gene: TRBV2; abundance: many; CDR3nt: TGTGCCAGCAGTGGCGTAGCGGGAGCCACAGATACGCAGTATTTT; CDR3aa: CASSGVAGATDTQYF
j_gene: TRBJ1-4; d_gene: -; v_gene: TRBV12-3/TRBV12-4; abundance: many; CDR3nt: TGTGCCAGCAGTTTAGGAGGCGAAAAACTGTTTTTT; CDR3aa: CASSLGGEKLFF